The source of this T cell receptor beta chain is a study of CD8 T cells in Susac syndrome. From blood CD8+ and CD4+ T cells, the TCR beta chain was sequenced. Negative isolation yielded CD4+ and CD8+ T cells, and FACS enriched TEMRA cells. With random hexamers, roughly 0.5 to 1 ug RNA was reverse transcribed. Amplification of TCR beta CDR3 spanned 54 Vbeta and 13 Jbeta via immunoSEQ multiplex PCR. TCRdb reprocessed the immunoSEQ multiplex PCR reads with MiXCR, giving one entry per CDR3 protein. The table has about 120,000 distinct CDR3 sequences, about 94% seen once. Specimen: CD4+ T cells from PBMCs. The clonotype comes from a human donor with multiple sclerosis.

This CDR3 reads CSVGRPFF. In DNA form, the CDR3 reads TGCAGCGTTGGCCGCCCTTTCTTT. The chain carries TRBV29-1 and TRBJ1-1; D is unresolved. This CDR3 region has 8 residues. Germline V gene data show CDR1 as SQVTM and CDR2 as ANQGSEA. Trimming removed 4 bases from V and 12 bases from J, with 6 bases in between. Complete variable domain (other parts from reference TRBV29-1 and TRBJ1-1): SAVISQKPSRDICQRGTSLTIQCQVDSQVTMMFWYRQQPGQSLTLIATANQGSEATYESGFVIDKFPISRPNLTFSTLTVSNMSPEDSSIYLCSVGRPFFGQGTRLTVV.